Listed here are 23 T cell receptor beta chains from one sample, sequenced in a study of cytomegalovirus exposure and HLA in healthy donors. A multiplex PCR was run with 60 Vbeta primers and 13 Jbeta primers. Here immunoSEQ multiplex PCR was the method, and the copy in TCRdb shows in-frame clones only, minus some. The sample includes around 190,000 clones, roughly 87% of them seen just once. The sequenced sample was PBMCs. These receptors came from a woman aged 45-60 years in good health and CMV-seronegative.

This clone was observed a single time. The DNA of the CDR3 is TGTGCCAGCAGTTTAATCAGGACAGGGGCTGGAAACACCATATATTTT. Residues: CASSLIRTGAGNTIYF. The genes are TRBV28 and TRBJ1-3; TRBD1 aligns across 9 bases. The J segment lost 2 bases and the V segment lost 2 bases, leaving 4 bases of the junction unmatched. The germline gives CDR1 MDHEN, CDR2 SYDVKM. The length of the CDR3 is 16 residues. Supplemented by reference TRBV28 and TRBJ1-3, the full variable domain reads DVKVTQSSRYLVKRTGEKVFLECVQDMDHENMFWYRQDPGLGLRLIYFSYDVKMKEKGDIPEGYSVSREKKERFSLILESASTNQTSMYLCASSLIRTGAGNTIYFGEGSWLTVV.

In nucleotides, the CDR3 is TGCGCCAGCAGCCCCCGGGGGGGGGCGGCTAATGAAAAACTGTTTTTT. Translation gives CASSPRGGAANEKLFF. This sequence joins TRBV4-3 and TRBJ1-4; D perhaps matches TRBD1 (6 bases). CDR1 is LGHNA and CDR2 is YSLEER in the germline V gene. The CDR3 consists of 16 residues. Between the trimmed V and J ends, which lost 4 bases and 3 bases, there was a span of 15 bases.

This clone has a handful of counts. The chain joins TRBV18 to TRBJ1-1; D unclear. V was trimmed by 0 bases and J by 5 bases, leaving 16 bases between them. The CDR3 is 16 residues long. Germline-derived CDR1 and CDR2 are KGHSH and LQKENI. The CDR3 bases are TGTGCCAGCTCACCACCGATGGGAGGAAGGGATACTGAAGCTTTCTTT. This encodes CASSPPMGGRDTEAFF.

This clone was seen a few times. V gene TRBV5-1 combines with J gene TRBJ2-3, with 7 bases lining up with TRBD2. CDR1 SGHRS and CDR2 YFSETQ come from the germline V gene. J lost 3 bases, V lost 2 bases, and 9 bases had no gene match. The length of the CDR3 is 16 residues. The CDR3 DNA reads TGCGCCAGCAGCTTTATAGCGGGCCCAGAGACAGATACGCAGTATTTT. This sequence encodes CASSFIAGPETDTQYF.

J is TRBJ2-1 and V is TRBV5-1, with TRBD2 matching over 8 bases. Looked up from germline, CDR1 is SGHRS and CDR2 is YFSETQ. This CDR3 is 17 amino acids long. The V segment lost 2 bases and the J segment 0 bases; nucleotides outside the gene matches: 7. CDR3 protein: CASSFLAGESSYNEQFF. CDR3 DNA: TGCGCCAGCAGCTTCCTAGCGGGCGAAAGCTCCTACAATGAGCAGTTCTTC.

The chain joins TRBV11-2 to TRBJ2-1; D not certain. This CDR3 has 13 amino acids. Trimming removed 0 bases from V and 3 bases from J, with 3 bases in between. Germline CDR1 SGHAT, CDR2 FQNNGV. Written as DNA, the CDR3 is TGTGCCAGCAGCTTAGAGAGCTACAATGAGCAGTTCTTC. Its translation is CASSLESYNEQFF.

The chain carries TRBV7-9 and TRBJ2-1, with 11 nucleotides matching TRBD2. V dropped 4 bases and J dropped 4; count of bases not matched to a gene: 6. The CDR3 extends over 16 amino acids. Looked up from germline, CDR1 is SEHNR and CDR2 is FQNEAQ (reference sequence). The CDR3 sequence is CASSSPGTSGYNEQFF. CDR3 nucleotides: TGTGCCAGCAGCTCTCCCGGGACTAGCGGTTACAATGAGCAGTTCTTC.

This sequence joins TRBV4-1 and TRBJ2-7; TRBD2 matches at 9 bases. CDR1 and CDR2 from the germline V gene are MGHRA and YSYEKL. The CDR3 has 16 amino acids. With 1 base clipped from V and 2 bases from J, the junction kept 6 bases outside the gene matches. CDR3 region: CASSQGRASGAYEQYF. Written as DNA, the CDR3 is TGCGCCAGCAGCCAAGGAAGGGCTAGCGGGGCCTACGAGCAGTACTTC.

This clone was seen a few times. The J gene is TRBJ2-1, the V gene TRBV7-6, with D perhaps matching TRBD2 (5 bases). Germline V lookup: CDR1 SGHVS, CDR2 FNYEAQ. This CDR3 comprises 13 residues. The V gene lost 1 base and the J gene lost 6 bases, with 7 bases spanning the gap. CDR3 sequence: CASSLGGSNEQFF. The CDR3 DNA reads TGTGCCAGCAGCTTAGGAGGGAGCAATGAGCAGTTCTTC.

The chain has TRBV27 and TRBJ2-3, with TRBD2 matching 10 bases. The CDR3 contains 16 residues. Unmatched junction bases numbered 10, after V lost 5 bases and J lost 5 bases. Germline CDR1 and CDR2: MNHEY and SMNVEV (reference sequence). This CDR3 is CASSPSAGGRVDTQYF. CDR3 in DNA: TGTGCCAGCAGTCCCTCAGCGGGAGGGCGGGTAGATACGCAGTATTTT.

The chain uses TRBV6-5 and TRBJ1-4; 7 bases are shared with TRBD1. The CDR3 covers 15 residues. V dropped 0 bases and J dropped 8; count of bases not matched to a gene: 6. Germline V gene sequence: CDR1 MNHEY, CDR2 SVGAGI. CDR3 DNA sequence: TGTGCCAGCAGTTACTCGTGGACAGGAGGAGAAAAACTGTTTTTT. This gives the protein CASSYSWTGGEKLFF.

The gene calls are TRBV29-1 and TRBJ2-7; possibly TRBD1 for D (5 bases). V was shortened by 7 bases and J by 3 bases, with 13 bases between the two germline ends. The germline gives CDR1 SQVTM, CDR2 ANQGSEA. The CDR3 totals 12 residues. The CDR3 bases are TGCAGCGGTGGGGCAGTAGGCTACGAGCAGTACTTC. It is translated as CSGGAVGYEQYF.

The gene calls are TRBV6-5 and TRBJ1-1; D is ambiguous. Trimming stripped 2 bases from V and 2 bases from J, with 6 bases between. Germline V gene lookup returns CDR1 MNHEY and CDR2 SVGAGI. This CDR3 is built from 13 residues. CDR3 protein: CASSYADNTEAFF. For the CDR3, the DNA is TGTGCCAGCAGTTACGCGGATAACACTGAAGCTTTCTTT.

The chain uses TRBV2 and TRBJ1-5; D uncertain. The germline gives CDR1 SNHLY, CDR2 FYNNEI. The CDR3 is made up of 15 amino acids. Trimming removed 4 bases from V and 4 bases from J, with 14 bases in between. CDR3 in DNA: TGTGCCAGCAGTGTAAGTACAACGGGTAATCAGCCCCAGCATTTT. This codes for CASSVSTTGNQPQHF.

This clone was observed a handful of times. The chain couples TRBV15 to TRBJ2-7; D gene ambiguous. The V and J ends lost 3 bases and 2 bases respectively, with 20 bases between them. Germline CDR1 reads LNHNV; CDR2 reads YYDKDF (reference sequence). The CDR3 sequence is 17 residues long. The CDR3 DNA follows: TGTGCCACCAGCAGTCTGCCCCGTGGCAGGCGAACCTACGAGCAGTACTTC. It translates to CATSSLPRGRRTYEQYF.

J is TRBJ2-2 and V is TRBV5-4; TRBD1 might be the D (5 bases). V lost 2 bases and J 4 bases, leaving 15 bases between the germline ends. The germline CDR1 and CDR2 sequences are SGHNT and YYREEE (reference sequence). The CDR3 has 16 amino acids. The CDR3 protein is CASSFPQAELTGELFF. CDR3 coding DNA: TGTGCCAGCAGCTTCCCACAGGCCGAACTCACCGGGGAGCTGTTTTTT.

The V call is TRBV28, the J call TRBJ1-2; possible D gene TRBD1, 5 bases. The CDR3 has 14 residues. CDR1 and CDR2 (germline): MDHEN, SYDVKM. V was clipped by 3 bases and J by 7 bases, with 15 bases between them. The CDR3 bases are TGTGCCAGCAGTTTTCAGCGGGGGTGGTTTGGCTACACCTTC. It yields the protein CASSFQRGWFGYTF.

The chain couples TRBV6-1 to TRBJ2-7, with 8 bases aligning to TRBD2. Germline V gene sequence: CDR1 MNHNS, CDR2 SASEGT. J was trimmed by 6 bases and V by 6 bases; bases with no gene match: 7. This CDR3 is 13 amino acids long. The CDR3 nucleotides are TGTGCCAGCAGCCGGGAGCGGGAGAGCGAGCAGTACTTC. This codes for CASSRERESEQYF.

The gene calls are TRBV7-2 and TRBJ2-3; 8 nucleotides line up with TRBD1. Germline CDR1 reads SGHTA; CDR2 reads FQGNSA. J lost 3 bases, V lost 5 bases, and 13 bases had no gene match. This CDR3 is 17 amino acids long. For the CDR3, the DNA is TGTGCCAGCAGCACCGCACCGACAGGGGCCGGGACAGATACGCAGTATTTT. This codes for CASSTAPTGAGTDTQYF.

This chain links TRBV10-3 with TRBJ2-7, with D possibly being TRBD1 (5 bases). This CDR3 is 11 amino acids long. V lost 4 bases to trimming and J lost 6 bases, with 7 bases between them. CDR1 is ENHRY and CDR2 is SYGVKD in the germline V gene. CDR3 coding DNA: TGTGCCATCAGTGGGGGCGGCGAGCAGTACTTC. Amino acid sequence: CAISGGGEQYF.

This clone has a single count. The CDR3 is CTSSQDRKAALGTGELFF. The CDR3, as DNA: TGCACCAGCAGCCAAGATCGTAAGGCGGCCTTGGGCACCGGGGAGCTGTTTTTT. The chain couples TRBV1 to TRBJ2-2; the DNA was not compared with TRBD2, the D call given in the table. TRBV1 is an annotated pseudogene. This CDR3 region has 18 residues.

This chain joins TRBV9 and TRBJ1-3, with 9 bases identical to TRBD1. V dropped 4 bases and J dropped 0; count of bases not matched to a gene: 8. This CDR3 is 17 amino acids long. CDR1 is SGDLS and CDR2 is YYNGEE in the germline V gene. The CDR3 sequence is CASSPLDRGFSGNTIYF. The DNA of the CDR3 is TGTGCCAGCAGCCCCCTAGACAGGGGGTTCTCTGGAAACACCATATATTTT.

The V gene is TRBV10-3, the J gene TRBJ2-7; D might be TRBD2 (5 bases). V lost 6 bases, J lost 1 base, and 10 bases lay in between. From germline, CDR1 is ENHRY and CDR2 SYGVKD. The CDR3 length is 13 residues. The DNA of the CDR3 is TGTGCCATCAGCGCCCCGGGGTCCTACGAGCAGTACTTC. The encoded protein is CAISAPGSYEQYF.